The next 32 T cell receptor beta chains were all read from a single sample in a study of prognosis after radiotherapy for stage I lung cancer. From genomic DNA, TCR beta CDR3 was amplified by two-round multiplex PCR. Amplification in first-round PCR relied on primers specific to each TRBV and TRBJ gene. Via MiXCR, TCRdb re-called the multiplex PCR reads, giving one row per CDR3 protein. The table has 13,000 to 15,000 distinct CDR3 sequences, around a quarter seen once; the top ten hold roughly 10%. Sequences were derived from PBMCs, sampled before or after stereotactic body radiation therapy (not recorded which). Receptors originate from a donor older than 45 with non-small cell lung cancer.

This clonotype is judged medium-sized. The CDR3 sequence: CASSSSGSGANVLTF. The CDR3 nucleotides are TGTGCCAGCAGCTCATCAGGGTCTGGGGCCAACGTCCTGACTTTC. V is TRBV28 and J is TRBJ2-6; D is perhaps TRBD1 (5 bases). The CDR3 is 15 amino acids. Germline values: CDR1 MDHEN, CDR2 SYDVKM. V lost 6 bases and J 1 base, leaving 10 bases between the germline ends.

About this clonotype itself: This could be a read error, since a much larger clone is one nucleotide away. This chain joins TRBV6-1 and TRBJ1-2; D remains ambiguous. The V end lost 6 bases, the J end lost 2 bases, and 13 bases lay between the germline ends. Germline lookup yields CDR1 MNHNS and CDR2 SASEGT. The CDR3 length is 14 residues. CDR3 sequence (DNA): TGTGCCAGCAGAGGAAGGCACTCCAACTATGGCTACACCTTC. Amino acid sequence: CASRGRHSNYGYTF.

This clonotype was seen ten or more times. The V gene is TRBV5-1, the J gene TRBJ2-1; 7 positions agree with TRBD2. Germline CDR1 SGHRS, CDR2 YFSETQ. CDR3 length equals 15 residues. Unmatched junction bases numbered 5, after V lost 5 bases and J lost 0 bases. Here the CDR3 reads CASRFSSGSYNEQFF. The CDR3 coding sequence is TGCGCCAGCAGGTTTTCTAGCGGCTCCTACAATGAGCAGTTCTTC.

Turning to this clonotype: A junction end diverges from the germline sequence, so it may reflect a read error. The J gene is TRBJ2-7, the V gene TRBV6-1; tentatively, D is TRBD1 or TRBD2 (5 bases each). Germline V gene sequence: CDR1 MNHNS, CDR2 SASEGT. The CDR3 has 13 residues. CDR3 amino acids: CPSSRGTFQEHYF. For the CDR3, the DNA is TGTCCCAGCAGTAGAGGGACGTTTCAAGAGCATTACTTC.

On this clonotype itself: A much larger clone differs by one base, so this may be a read error. The gene calls are TRBV28 and TRBJ2-5; 8 bases fit TRBD1. V gave up 4 bases and J gave up 1 base; unmatched junction bases: 2. This CDR3 contains 14 residues. CDR1 MDHEN and CDR2 SYDVKM come from the germline V gene. The CDR3 here is CASSSGQVQETQYF. For the CDR3, the DNA is TGTGCCAGCAGTTCGGGACAGGTCCAAGAGACCCAGTACTTC.

This clonotype was seen at least ten times. The CDR3, as DNA: TGTGCCTGGAGCTCCCACAACACCATATATTTT. Translating gives CAWSSHNTIYF. The chain is built from TRBV30 and TRBJ1-3; the D is unclear. Per the germline V gene, CDR1 is GTSNPN and CDR2 is SVGIG (reference sequence). The CDR3 extends over 11 amino acids. The V gene lost 3 bases and the J gene lost 7 bases, with 7 bases spanning the gap.

This clonotype was seen many times. The chain is built from TRBV12-5 and TRBJ2-2; 12 bases agree with TRBD1. Germline assignment: CDR1 LGHNT and CDR2 FRNRAP. The CDR3 consists of 15 residues. After removal of 5 bases from V and 7 bases from J, the junction contained 5 bases not matched to a gene. The CDR3 sequence is CASGPGQGASGELFF. The CDR3 region has the DNA TGTGCTAGTGGTCCGGGACAGGGGGCAAGCGGGGAGCTGTTTTTT.

This clonotype showed up many times. One end of the junction varies from germline; a read error may be responsible. This rearrangement joins TRBV7-7 to TRBJ2-5; the D call may be TRBD1 or TRBD2 (5 bases each). Looked up from germline, CDR1 is SSHAT and CDR2 is FNYEAQ (reference sequence). This CDR3 comprises 15 residues. The CDR3: CASSLLGVGQETQYF. The CDR3 DNA follows: TGTGCTAGCAGCTTATTGGGGGTAGGACAAGAGACCCAGTACTTC.

This clonotype was observed at least ten times. This chain connects TRBV28 to TRBJ2-4; D is unclear. V was shortened by 2 bases and J by 3 bases, with 2 bases between the two germline ends. Looked up from germline, CDR1 is MDHEN and CDR2 is SYDVKM. This CDR3 has 12 amino acids. For the CDR3, the DNA is TGTGCCAGCAGTTTAGTCAAAAACATTCAGTACTTC. This codes for CASSLVKNIQYF.

The table lists this clonotype with many counts. The chain recombines TRBV11-3 with TRBJ2-7; D might be TRBD2 (6 bases). This CDR3 has 14 residues. The germline V and J ends were trimmed by 1 base and 5 bases, with 12 bases remaining between them. Germline V gene lookup returns CDR1 SGHNT and CDR2 YENEEA. This CDR3 reads CASSLGGTGDEQYF. CDR3 nucleotides: TGTGCCAGCAGCTTAGGGGGAACGGGGGACGAGCAGTACTTC.

This clonotype counts as medium-sized. The rearrangement links TRBV5-1 to TRBJ1-6; D remains unclear. CDR1 and CDR2 (germline): SGHRS, YFSETQ. Between the trimmed V and J ends, which lost 0 bases and 6 bases, there was a span of 4 bases. This CDR3 has 13 amino acids. CDR3 sequence: CASSLEPNSPLHF. The CDR3 coding sequence is TGCGCCAGCAGCTTGGAGCCTAATTCACCCCTCCACTTT.

By share, this clonotype counts as medium-sized (0.01 to 0.1%). This chain uses TRBV27 with TRBJ2-7; D remains unclear. CDR1 and CDR2 from the germline V gene are MNHEY and SMNVEV (reference sequence). Trimming shortened V by 4 bases and J by 4 bases, and 8 bases separated the two germline ends. The CDR3 extends over 12 amino acids. CDR3 region: CASSSDHYEQYF. CDR3 DNA sequence: TGTGCCAGCAGTTCTGACCATTACGAGCAGTACTTC.

By sample fraction, this clonotype is medium-sized. The rearrangement joins TRBV20-1 to TRBJ1-3, with D perhaps matching TRBD1 (5 bases). V was cut by 3 bases and J by 4 bases, with 10 bases left in between. In germline, CDR1 is DFQATT, CDR2 SNEGSKA (reference sequence). This CDR3 has 13 residues. CDR3 amino acids: CSASEGAGNTIYF. Written as DNA, the CDR3 is TGCAGTGCTAGTGAAGGGGCCGGAAACACCATATATTTT.

As for this clonotype: Only one base separates this from a far larger clonotype, so it likely reflects a read error. The chain is built from TRBV6-1 and TRBJ2-7; D is possibly TRBD1 or TRBD2 (5 bases each). CDR1 and CDR2 (germline): MNHNS, SASEGT. Trimming removed 4 bases from V and 7 bases from J, with 26 bases in between. The CDR3 consists of 17 residues. The CDR3 sequence is CASSALREQDFTVEQYF. CDR3 DNA: TGTGCCAGCAGTGCCCTGCGCGAACAGGACTTTACGGTTGAGCAGTACTTC.

Points on this clonotype: The CDR3 does not end in the conserved phenylalanine or tryptophan, so this is likely a read error. The limits of the CDR3 on the DNA are not certain, so only TCRdb's listed CDR3 is given. The genes are TRBV5-1 and TRBJ2-7; the D call of TRBD1 is as the table states it, not checked on the DNA. The CDR3 length is 12 residues, termini included. Germline V gene data show CDR1 as SGHRS and CDR2 as YFSETQ. This CDR3 reads CASSTDRDEKYI.

This clonotype was observed many times. The DNA of the CDR3 is TGTGCCAGGCGCCAGACAGGGGAATATAGCAATCAGCCCCAGCATTTT. Translation gives CARRQTGEYSNQPQHF. The J gene is TRBJ1-5, the V gene TRBV27; 8 bases map to TRBD1. This CDR3 is built from 16 residues. The ends lost 9 bases at V and 0 bases at J; junction bases unmatched: 10. The germline V gene has CDR1 MNHEY and CDR2 SMNVEV (reference sequence).

In this sample, this clonotype turned up a few times. Since a far larger clone is one base different, this is likely a read error. The V gene is TRBV6-5, the J gene TRBJ1-1, with D maybe TRBD1 (6 bases). This CDR3 comprises 14 residues. Germline lookup yields CDR1 MNHEY and CDR2 SVGAGI. The CDR3: CARSLGGLFSLAFF. In nucleotides, the CDR3 is TGTGCCCGCAGCCTGGGGGGGCTTTTTTCTCTAGCTTTCTTT.

This clonotype showed up many times. This chain links TRBV9 with TRBJ2-2; D not resolved. This CDR3 comprises 15 residues. Germline CDR1 and CDR2: SGDLS and YYNGEE. The germline V and J ends were trimmed by 0 bases and 4 bases, with 10 bases remaining between them. The chain's CDR3 is CASSVGRIFTGELFF. CDR3 nucleotides: TGTGCCAGCAGCGTAGGCAGGATATTCACCGGGGAGCTGTTTTTT.

Ten or more counts support this clonotype. This rearrangement joins TRBV10-3 to TRBJ2-5, with 7 bases matching TRBD1. The ends lost 1 base at V and 3 bases at J; junction bases unmatched: 5. The CDR3 extends over 15 amino acids. The germline V gene has CDR1 ENHRY and CDR2 SYGVKD. The CDR3 spells CAISEWGTEKETQYF. The CDR3, as DNA: TGTGCCATCAGTGAGTGGGGGACAGAAAAAGAGACCCAGTACTTC.

There are many counts of this clonotype. The J gene is TRBJ2-5, the V gene TRBV6-1; D ambiguous. V gave up 8 bases and J gave up 4 bases, with 11 bases separating them. Germline CDR1 reads MNHNS; CDR2 reads SASEGT. CDR3 length equals 12 residues. The CDR3 region is CASSPPGETQYF. The CDR3 bases are TGTGCCAGCTCCCCCCCCGGAGAGACCCAGTACTTC.

By sample share, this clonotype is medium-sized. The chain recombines TRBV12-3 or TRBV12-4 with TRBJ2-7, with 7 bases lining up with TRBD1. With 5 bases clipped from V and 9 bases from J, the junction kept 7 bases outside the gene matches. The CDR3 is made up of 12 amino acids. CDR3 residues: CASSRGQTVQYF. The CDR3 nucleotides are TGTGCCAGCAGTAGGGGACAGACGGTGCAGTACTTC.

Comments on this clonotype: One base separates it from a far larger clone, so it is likely a read error. The V gene is TRBV7-9, the J gene TRBJ2-3, with a possible D match to TRBD2 (7 bases). Germline loops: CDR1 SEHNR, CDR2 FQNEAQ (reference sequence). The CDR3 is 14 amino acids. The CDR3 here is CASSLTGGTGTQYF. DNA for the CDR3: TGTGCCAGCAGCTTAACGGGGGGCACAGGTACGCAGTATTTT.

This clonotype was recorded many times. This chain joins TRBV7-8 and TRBJ2-7, with a tentative D call TRBD1 (5 bases). Trimming stripped 5 bases from V and 2 bases from J, with 19 bases between. Germline-derived CDR1 and CDR2 are SGHVS and FQNEAQ. The CDR3 runs 16 residues. The CDR3 DNA sequence: TGTGCCAGCAGCGCATACGGGCAGGCGACAGCCTACGAGCAGTACTTC. It encodes CASSAYGQATAYEQYF.

CDR3 sequence reads: CASSTHGALVEAFF. In DNA, the CDR3 is TGTGCCAGTAGCACCCACGGGGCGCTGGTTGAAGCTTTCTTT. This sequence joins TRBV19 and TRBJ1-1, with D maybe TRBD1 (5 bases). The length of the CDR3 is 14 residues. The ends were cut back, 6 bases at V and 7 bases at J, with 18 bases in the middle. Germline loops: CDR1 LNHDA, CDR2 SQIVND (reference sequence).

Worth noting for this clonotype: One end of the junction is discordant with germline, which a read error may explain. The chain links TRBV28 to TRBJ1-1, with a possible D match to TRBD1 (6 bases). The germline gives CDR1 MDHEN, CDR2 SYDVKM. The CDR3 extends over 11 amino acids. The DNA of the CDR3 is TGTGCCATCCGGCGGGACACTGAATCTTTCTTT. Protein product: CAIRRDTESFF. The whole variable domain, filled in from reference TRBV28 and TRBJ1-1, reads DVKVTQSSRYLVKRTGEKVFLECVQDMDHENMFWYRQDPGLGLRLIYFSYDVKMKEKGDIPEGYSVSREKKERFSLILESASTNQTSMYLCAIRRDTESFFGQGTRLTVV.

Worth noting for this clonotype: A far larger clone is one nucleotide away, so this likely arose from a read error. The rearrangement links TRBV6-5 to TRBJ2-7; 8 bases are a match to TRBD2. CDR1 and CDR2 (germline): MNHEY, SVGAGI. Losses at the gene ends were 6 bases for V and 0 bases for J; bases not matched to a gene: 7. This CDR3 comprises 15 residues. CDR3 in DNA: TGTGCCAGCAGATCCTCGGGGGGGGGCTCCTACGAGCAGTACTTC. This encodes CASRSSGGGSYEQYF.

This chain joins TRBV6-1 and TRBJ2-2; D call uncertain. With 6 bases removed from V and 4 bases from J, the gap between germline ends came to 6 bases. CDR1 and CDR2 from the germline V gene are MNHNS and SASEGT. The CDR3 loop spans 12 amino acids. In DNA, the CDR3 is TGTGCCAGCAGCCCGACCACCGGGGAGCTGTTTTTT. Translating it yields CASSPTTGELFF.

This clonotype is medium-sized (0.01 to 0.1%) by share. V gene TRBV20-1 combines with J gene TRBJ1-6, with 8 bases matching TRBD1. J lost 7 bases, V lost 0 bases, and 5 bases had no gene match. Germline values: CDR1 DFQATT, CDR2 SNEGSKA (reference sequence). The CDR3 runs to 15 residues. The CDR3 is CSARDPRQGNSPLHF. CDR3 sequence (DNA): TGCAGTGCTAGAGATCCCCGACAGGGGAATTCACCCCTCCACTTT.

This clonotype was counted at least ten times. The chain carries TRBV18 and TRBJ2-3; no firm D call. V was pared by 3 bases and J by 6 bases, with 7 bases between. This CDR3 has 12 residues. The germline CDR1 and CDR2 sequences are KGHSH and LQKENI. The DNA for the CDR3 is TGTGCCAGCTCACCGAAGGTGGATACGCAGTATTTT. Translated: CASSPKVDTQYF.

A note on this clonotype: One end of the junction varies from germline; a read error may be responsible. The chain carries TRBV5-1 and TRBJ2-5; D remains ambiguous. This CDR3 has 13 amino acids. The germline V gene has CDR1 SGHRS and CDR2 YFSETQ. In DNA form, the CDR3 reads TGCGCCAGCAGCTTCTGGCCACAAGATACCCAGTACTTC. Amino acids: CASSFWPQDTQYF.

The gene calls are TRBV24-1 and TRBJ2-2; the D gene is possibly TRBD1 (7 bases). V lost 0 bases to trimming and J lost 13 bases, with 23 bases between them. In germline, CDR1 is KGHDR, CDR2 SFDVKD. The length of the CDR3 is 17 residues. This CDR3 reads CATSDLGRGAITWVLFF. The CDR3 nucleotides are TGTGCCACCAGTGATTTGGGCAGGGGGGCTATCACCTGGGTGCTGTTTTTT.

This clonotype has at least ten counts. The gene calls are TRBV9 and TRBJ1-4, with no clear D. The V gene lost 4 bases and the J gene lost 7 bases, with 17 bases spanning the gap. This CDR3 has 15 amino acids. Germline values: CDR1 SGDLS, CDR2 YYNGEE. The CDR3 reads CASSFAGKSSEKLFF. As DNA, the CDR3 is TGTGCCAGCAGCTTTGCTGGGAAGAGTAGTGAAAAACTGTTTTTT.